This TCR beta chain stems from a study of blood T cell repertoires in COVID-19. This clone is categorized as medium-sized. The table came from immunoSEQ multiplex PCR; TCRdb's copy has only in-frame clones and leaves some out. There are hundreds of thousands of clones in the sample; approximately 86% occur only once, and approximately 2.4% lies in the top ten. There are 15 residues in the CDR3. Germline loops: CDR1 MGHDK, CDR2 SYGVNS. Trimming shortened V by 7 bases and J by 1 base, and 16 bases separated the two germline ends. The genes are TRBV25-1 and TRBJ1-1, with D possibly being TRBD1 (6 bases). The sample consisted of PBMCs or T cells enriched from blood (not recorded which). This receptor was identified in a woman in her 30s with acute COVID-19. Here the CDR3 reads CASNRVEGGNTEAFF. CDR3 nucleotide sequence: TGTGCCAGCAACCGTGTAGAAGGGGGGAACACTGAAGCTTTCTTT. Combining the CDR3 with reference TRBV25-1 and TRBJ1-1 gives the whole variable domain EADIYQTPRYLVIGTGKKITLECSQTMGHDKMYWYQQDPGMELHLIHYSYGVNSTEKGDLSSESTVSRIRTEHFPLTLESARPSHTSQYLCASNRVEGGNTEAFFGQGTRLTVV.